The 9 T cell receptor beta chains below were found in one sample sequenced in a study of T cell repertoires in cytomegalovirus infection. TCRdb used MiXCR to reprocess the reads, holding one entry per CDR3 protein. In the table there are 150,000 or so distinct CDR3 sequences, 17% of which are singletons. The material sequenced was CD8+ T cells from PBMCs. These receptors were taken from a human donor in good health (CMV status not recorded). Some clones in this sample may be carry-over from other donors' samples.

This chain connects TRBV2 to TRBJ1-2; TRBD1 might be the D (5 bases). Trimming removed 8 bases from V and 8 bases from J, with 12 bases in between. Per germline, CDR1 SNHLY and CDR2 FYNNEI. The CDR3 consists of 11 residues. The CDR3: CASYGGVGYTF. CDR3 DNA sequence: TGTGCCAGCTACGGAGGGGTCGGCTACACCTTC.

The rearrangement links TRBV6-2 or TRBV6-3 to TRBJ1-1; 9 bases fit TRBD1. Germline CDR1 MNHEY, CDR2 SVGEGT. V shed 2 bases and J 4 bases; nucleotides not matched to a gene: 8. The CDR3 runs 16 residues. The CDR3 DNA sequence: TGTGCCAGCAGTTACCCTGGGACAGGGTGGACCACTGAAGCTTTCTTT. Translated, it gives CASSYPGTGWTTEAFF.

The V and J genes are TRBV6-6 and TRBJ2-7; the match to TRBD1 covers 9 bases. Trimming removed 4 bases from V and 2 bases from J; junction bases left unmatched: 9. The CDR3 is 16 residues long. Germline CDR1 MNHNY, CDR2 SVGAGI (reference sequence). CDR3 coding DNA: TGTGCCAGCAGTTCTAACCGGGACAGGGAGCCCTACGAGCAGTACTTC. Amino acids: CASSSNRDREPYEQYF.

A single count supports this clonotype. The genes are TRBV29-1 and TRBJ1-1, with TRBD1 as a possible D gene (5 bases). The V and J ends lost 4 bases and 4 bases respectively, with 10 bases between them. This CDR3 is 12 amino acids long. Germline loops: CDR1 SQVTM, CDR2 ANQGSEA. This CDR3 is CSVGWGGTEAFF. CDR3 in DNA: TGCAGCGTTGGGTGGGGGGGCACTGAAGCTTTCTTT.

CDR3 amino acids: CAGGIGELFF. The CDR3 nucleotides read TGTGCCGGGGGGATCGGGGAGCTGTTTTTT. This chain connects TRBV6-2 or TRBV6-3 to TRBJ2-2; the D gene is possibly TRBD2 (6 bases). CDR1 is MNHEY, CDR2 SVGEGT, per germline. This CDR3 comprises 10 residues. V was clipped by 11 bases and J by 7 bases, with 8 bases between them.

This clonotype was detected only a few times. The rearrangement uses TRBV7-8 and TRBJ1-2; 8 nucleotides agree with TRBD1. The germline V gene has CDR1 SGHVS and CDR2 FQNEAQ. The junction had 12 bases not matched to a gene; V was cut back by 2 bases and J by 7 bases. The CDR3 covers 16 residues. The CDR3 is CASSLKVTGGLGGYTF. For the CDR3, the DNA is TGTGCCAGCAGCTTAAAAGTCACAGGGGGGCTGGGTGGCTACACCTTC.

In its sample, this clonotype was seen once. CDR3 in DNA: TGTGCCAGCATCAAGGGACAACGCTCCTACAATGAGCAGTTCTTC. Its translation is CASIKGQRSYNEQFF. The J gene is TRBJ2-1, the V gene TRBV28; weak D call: TRBD1 (6 bases). This CDR3 is built from 15 residues. The V and J ends lost 7 bases and 0 bases respectively, with 13 bases between them. Germline loops: CDR1 MDHEN, CDR2 SYDVKM.

This clonotype occurred a few times. The rearrangement uses TRBV14 and TRBJ2-3, with D unclear. This CDR3 contains 15 residues. V gave up 0 bases and J gave up 2 bases, with 9 bases separating them. Per the germline V gene, CDR1 is SGHDN and CDR2 is FVKESK. In DNA, the CDR3 is TGTGCCAGCAGCCAAGAAACCACCATCACAGATACGCAGTATTTT. Translated, it gives CASSQETTITDTQYF.

This clonotype was seen a few times. This chain joins TRBV15 and TRBJ1-1; the D gene is possibly TRBD1 (6 bases). V lost 3 bases and J 5 bases, leaving 10 bases between the germline ends. The CDR3 sequence is 13 residues long. Germline V CDR1 and CDR2: LNHNV, YYDKDF (reference sequence). The CDR3 coding sequence is TGTGCCACCAGCAGGGGCACAGGGACTGAAGCTTTCTTT. It encodes CATSRGTGTEAFF.